The rows below give T cell receptor beta chains drawn from one sample of a study of OX40 agonist ivuxolimab in advanced cancers. The protocol was immunoSEQ multiplex PCR, while the TCRdb copy is restricted to in-frame clones and leaves out a portion. The sample consists of about 82,000 clones, over 75% of them appearing once. The sample in question was CD4+ or CD8+ T cells sorted from blood, obtained in a trial of the OX40 agonist ivuxolimab. The origin of the receptors is an adult with an advanced solid tumor such as melanoma, head and neck, liver or kidney cancer. Each CDR3 is given with its conserved first and last residue. A D gene is named only where the DNA matches it firmly. Expanded clones are given a class, and other clones once, few, many or no size at all.

NA	TRBJ2-2	NA	TRBV9	TGTGCCAGCAGCGTAGGGGGGGCGCCTAACACCGGGGAGCTGTTTTTT	CASSVGGAPNTGELFF
NA	TRBJ2-6	NA	TRBV4-3	TGCGCCAGCAGCCAAGGTTCGTCAGGGGCCAACGTCCTGACTTTC	CASSQGSSGANVLTF
NA	TRBJ1-3	TRBD1	TRBV9	TGTGCCAGCAGCCCAGGGACAGCAAACTCTGGAAACACCATATATTTT	CASSPGTANSGNTIYF
NA	TRBJ2-1	NA	TRBV28	TGTGCCAGCAGGGACTCACCTCGGAATGAGCAGTTCTTC	CASRDSPRNEQFF
once	TRBJ2-7	TRBD2	TRBV5-1	TGCGCCAGCAGCGTGAGCGGGACCTCCTACGAGCAGTACTTC	CASSVSGTSYEQYF
NA	TRBJ2-4	NA	TRBV28	TGTGCCAGCAGCCCTTCTGGTCAGGGATCCAAAAACATTCAGTACTTC	CASSPSGQGSKNIQYF
NA	TRBJ2-1	NA	TRBV11-3	TGTGCCAGCAGCTCGACGGCCTACAATGAGCAGTTCTTC	CASSSTAYNEQFF
NA	TRBJ1-1	TRBD1	TRBV5-1	TGCGCCAGTGGGACAGGGTTCATGAACACTGAAGCTTTCTTT	CASGTGFMNTEAFF
NA	TRBJ2-7	NA	TRBV27	TGTGCCAGCAGTTTATCGTGGAGAGCCAGGATCTACGAGCAGTACTTC	CASSLSWRARIYEQYF
NA	TRBJ2-7	TRBD2	TRBV18	TGTGCCAGCTCGTCGGGACTAGCGGCAGTAGGTGGGGAGCAGTACTTC	CASSSGLAAVGGEQYF
NA	TRBJ2-3	NA	TRBV2	TGTGCCAGCACCCAGCTTACAGATACGCAGTATTTT	CASTQLTDTQYF
NA	TRBJ2-1	TRBD1	TRBV7-3	TGTGCCAGCAGCCATACAGGGGGCCATGAGCAGTTCTTC	CASSHTGGHEQFF
once	TRBJ2-6	NA	TRBV28	TGTGCCAGCAGGGAGGGACCTGGGGCCAACGTCCTGACTTTC	CASREGPGANVLTF
NA	TRBJ1-3	NA	TRBV11-2	TGTGCCAGCAGCTTAGCGGCCCTTCCTGGAAACACCATATATTTT	CASSLAALPGNTIYF
NA	TRBJ2-2	TRBD2	TRBV5-1	TGCGCCAGCAGCCCCGGACTAGCGGGAACCGGGGAGCTGTTTTTT	CASSPGLAGTGELFF
NA	TRBJ2-3	TRBD2	TRBV9	TGTGCCAGCAGCCGAACCCCAAGCGGGAGGTCAATCCATGGCACAGATACGCAGTATTTT	CASSRTPSGRSIHGTDTQYF
NA	TRBJ2-3	NA	TRBV11-3	TGTGCCAGCAGCTCAGAGGCGCCGACCAGAGATACGCAGTATTTT	CASSSEAPTRDTQYF
NA	TRBJ2-1	TRBD1	TRBV10-1	TGCGCCGGCAGTGTCGCACAGGGGGAATACAATGAGCAGTTCTTC	CAGSVAQGEYNEQFF
NA	TRBJ2-3	NA	TRBV5-5	TGTGCCAGCAGCTTGGACAGCGGCAGGGATACGCAGTATTTT	CASSLDSGRDTQYF
NA	TRBJ1-2	TRBD1	TRBV28	TGTGCCAGCAGTATCGGGACAGGGGAGGGCCAGGGAGGCTACACCTTC	CASSIGTGEGQGGYTF
NA	TRBJ1-2	NA	TRBV5-4	TGTGCCAGCAGGCTACGGCAGGGTAAGAGCTATGGCTACACCTTC	CASRLRQGKSYGYTF
NA	TRBJ2-7	TRBD1	TRBV10-3	TGTGCCGTCCGGGACAGGGGCAACTACGAGCAGTACTTC	CAVRDRGNYEQYF
NA	TRBJ2-1	NA	TRBV18	TGTGCCAGCTCCCCGGGCCAGGGCTCCTACAATGAGCAGTTCTTC	CASSPGQGSYNEQFF
NA	TRBJ2-7	NA	TRBV15	TGTGCCACCAGCAGACCGGACGGCTCCTACGAGCAGTACTTC	CATSRPDGSYEQYF
NA	TRBJ2-7	NA	TRBV7-2	TGTGCCAGCAGCTTAGCCGGGGGATACTACGAGCAGTACTTC	CASSLAGGYYEQYF
NA	TRBJ2-1	TRBD2	TRBV10-1	TGCGCCAGCAGTGTCGGGACTAGCGGGAGGCAATATGAGCAGTTCTTC	CASSVGTSGRQYEQFF
once	TRBJ1-2	NA	TRBV4-1	TGCGCCAGCAGCGCCACACGACTACAGGGAAGCCACACCTTC	CASSATRLQGSHTF
NA	TRBJ1-3	TRBD1	TRBV10-3	TGTGCCATCACCGGGGACAGCTCTGGAAACACCATATATTTT	CAITGDSSGNTIYF
NA	TRBJ2-7	TRBD1	TRBV28	TGTGCCAGCAGACAACAGGGGGCGACCTACGAGCAGTACTTC	CASRQQGATYEQYF
NA	TRBJ2-7	TRBD1	TRBV7-7	TGTGCTAGCAGCCCGGGACAGGGGGCGCGCGAGCAGTACTTC	CASSPGQGAREQYF
NA	TRBJ1-1	NA	TRBV28	TGTGCCAGCAGTTTAAAGGGGAGATGGGACACTGAAGCTTTCTTT	CASSLKGRWDTEAFF
NA	TRBJ2-7	NA	TRBV6-5	TGTGCCAGCAGTTTCACCGGGACTGAAACCTACGAGCAGTACTTC	CASSFTGTETYEQYF
NA	TRBJ2-1	TRBD2	TRBV6-6	TGTGCCAGCAGACCCGGGACTAGCGAGGCCTACAATGAGCAGTTCTTC	CASRPGTSEAYNEQFF
NA	TRBJ2-7	TRBD2	TRBV28	TGTGCCAGCAGTGGCGGTCGGGCGGGAGGCCGGGGGGGGTACTTC	CASSGGRAGGRGGYF
NA	TRBJ2-7	NA	TRBV6-5	TGTGCCAGCAGTTACGGCAGGGGCTCCTACGAGCAGTACTTC	CASSYGRGSYEQYF
NA	TRBJ2-7	NA	TRBV2	TGTGCCAGCAGTGAAATGGGGGCGACCTACGAGCAGTACTTC	CASSEMGATYEQYF
NA	TRBJ1-1	NA	TRBV5-4	TGTGCCAGCAGCTTGGGGTTTGAAAACATGAACACTGAAGCTTTCTTT	CASSLGFENMNTEAFF
NA	TRBJ1-3	NA	TRBV30	TGTGCCTGGAACATACAGGGTGACGGAAACACCATATATTTT	CAWNIQGDGNTIYF
NA	TRBJ2-5	TRBD1	TRBV4-3	TGCGCCAGCAGCCAGGGGCTGGGGACAGGAGAGACCCAGTACTTC	CASSQGLGTGETQYF
once	TRBJ2-2	NA	TRBV28	TGTGCCAGCCTGGGGTGGGGGACCGGGGAGCTGTTTTTT	CASLGWGTGELFF
NA	TRBJ2-7	TRBD2	TRBV28	TGTGCCAGCAGTTCGCCCCCGGGGGGCTACGAGCAGTACTTC	CASSSPPGGYEQYF
NA	TRBJ2-7	TRBD1	TRBV7-9	TGTGCCAGCAGCTTAGCGGGGACAGCCTACGAGCAGTACTTC	CASSLAGTAYEQYF
NA	TRBJ2-7	NA	TRBV19	TGTGCCAGTAGCCCGGGACCTACCTACGAGCAGTACTTC	CASSPGPTYEQYF
NA	TRBJ2-7	TRBD2	TRBV6-1	TGTGCCAGCAGTGGGACGACCGGGACTAGCGGAGCCTACGAGCAGTACTTC	CASSGTTGTSGAYEQYF
once	TRBJ1-5	NA	TRBV5-5	TGTGCCAGCAGCGAGACAGGTAATAATCAGCCCCAGCATTTT	CASSETGNNQPQHF
NA	TRBJ2-7	TRBD1	TRBV27	TGTGCCAGCAGTCTAAGGGACAGATCCTACGAGCAGTACTTC	CASSLRDRSYEQYF